This entry concerns a single TCR beta chain. Its antigen is unknown. This sample is part of a study of T cell responses to AZD1222 COVID-19 vaccine. General study findings and limits: After the peak T cell response, and only then, were repertoires sampled. Seropositive at baseline were only six AZD1222 recipients. Among spike-specific TCRs, nearly half reportedly target unmutated variant regions. CD4 TCRs covered the whole spike, strongest at regions 160-218 and 743-854.

TCRdb keeps only in-frame clones here, not all; method: immunoSEQ multiplex PCR. This sample has 80,000 or so clones, with around 90% found just once. Germline-derived CDR1 and CDR2 are SGHRS and YFSETQ. V trimming: 4 bases; J trimming: 2 bases; junction bases outside the gene matches: 3. The CDR3 spans 14 residues. The rearrangement links TRBV5-1 to TRBJ1-5; 7 nucleotides line up with TRBD1. This receptor was obtained from an adult in good health. Sequenced here: peripheral blood, sampled on day 0 of AZD1222 vaccination. The CDR3 protein is CASSAGTGNQPQHF. The CDR3 DNA follows: TGCGCCAGCAGCGCCGGGACAGGCAATCAGCCCCAGCATTTT.